Listed below are T cell receptor beta chains from one sample, sequenced in a study of cytomegalovirus exposure and HLA in healthy donors. Only in-frame clones appear in the TCRdb table, and some are missing; sequencing was by immunoSEQ multiplex PCR. The data show 120,000 to 150,000 clones, around three quarters seen once. The sequencing input was PBMCs. The receptors stem from a man aged 40-49 years in good health and CMV-seronegative. Both conserved end residues are part of each CDR3. Fields, in order: V gene, D gene, clone size, J gene, CDR3 DNA, CDR3 protein. The D gene is left open where the match is weak. Only part of the rows carry a size: once, few, many, or a class if the clone is expanded.

>TRBV12-5|TRBD1|-|TRBJ1-4
TGTGCTAGTGGCCCCCCTATCCCGGGACAGGCTGGGAGTTATGTTGAAAAACTGTTTTTT
CASGPPIPGQAGSYVEKLFF
>TRBV11-2|TRBD1|-|TRBJ1-4
TGTGCCAGCAGCCTAGACAGGGCAACTAATGAAAAACTGTTTTTT
CASSLDRATNEKLFF
>TRBV9|-|-|TRBJ2-2
TGTGCCAGCAGCGGATATACAGGGAGGAACACCGGGGAGCTGTTTTTT
CASSGYTGRNTGELFF
>TRBV5-6|-|-|TRBJ2-5
TGTGCCAGCAGCTGGAGGCAAACCCAGTACTTC
CASSWRQTQYF
>TRBV19|-|-|TRBJ1-2
TGTGCCAGTAGTATAGATGGCCAGGACTATGGCTACACCTTC
CASSIDGQDYGYTF
>TRBV6-1|TRBD1|-|TRBJ1-2
TGTGCCAGCAGCGAAACCAAGAAGACAGGGGTCGGCTATGGCTACACCTTC
CASSETKKTGVGYGYTF
>TRBV5-1|-|-|TRBJ2-7
TGCGCCAGCAGCTTGGGGGTAGCGGCCGAAGCCTACGAGCAGTACTTC
CASSLGVAAEAYEQYF
>TRBV29-1|-|once|TRBJ2-3
TGCAGCGTCCGTTTTTTCGTCACAGATACGCAGTATTTT
CSVRFFVTDTQYF
>TRBV7-9|-|once|TRBJ2-7
TGTGCCAGCACCCTGGGTGGGGGCCAGGGGGAGCAGTACTTC
CASTLGGGQGEQYF
>TRBV28|-|few|TRBJ1-2
TGTGCCAGCAGCCTAACAGCATCTGGCTATGGCTACACCTTC
CASSLTASGYGYTF
>TRBV4-3|-|-|TRBJ2-1
TGCGCCAGCAGCCAAGAGATGTGGCTCAGCTCCTACAATGAGCAGTTCTTC
CASSQEMWLSSYNEQFF
>TRBV10-1|TRBD1|-|TRBJ2-1
TGCGCCAGCAGTGACCACGGGACAGTTCACAATGAGCAGTTCTTC
CASSDHGTVHNEQFF
>TRBV6-5|-|-|TRBJ1-4
TGTGCCAGCAGACCGGGACACCAAAATGAAAAACTGTTTTTT
CASRPGHQNEKLFF
>TRBV9|-|-|TRBJ1-4
TGTGCCAGCAGTGAGACAGTTTCTAATGAAAAACTGTTTTTT
CASSETVSNEKLFF
>TRBV5-6|-|few|TRBJ1-1
TGTGCCAGCAGCTTGCACTCGAACACTGAAGCTTTCTTT
CASSLHSNTEAFF
>TRBV28|TRBD2|-|TRBJ2-2
TGTGCCAGCAGTTCTCACACGGGACTAGCGGGAAACACCGGGGAGCTGTTTTTT
CASSSHTGLAGNTGELFF
>TRBV14|TRBD1|-|TRBJ1-2
TGTGCCAGCAGCCAGACAGGGTATGGCTACACCTTC
CASSQTGYGYTF
>TRBV29-1|TRBD1|-|TRBJ1-2
TGCAGCGCAGAGACGGGAGGGGGCGCAAAGGGCTACACCTTC
CSAETGGGAKGYTF
>TRBV5-1|TRBD1|-|TRBJ1-4
TGCGCCAGCAGCTTTTCCTCCCAGGGGGCGTATGAAAAACTGTTTTTT
CASSFSSQGAYEKLFF
>TRBV11-2|-|once|TRBJ1-1
TGTGCCAGCAACCTCGCCGGGGATTCTGAAGCTTTCTTT
CASNLAGDSEAFF
>TRBV6-5|TRBD2|once|TRBJ2-2
TGTGCCAGCAGTTATGGACTAGCGGGCGGGGAGCTGTTTTTT
CASSYGLAGGELFF
>TRBV5-1|TRBD1|-|TRBJ1-4
TGCGCCAGCAGCGACAGGGGGAGGGGTGAAAAACTGTTTTTT
CASSDRGRGEKLFF
>TRBV7-2|TRBD2|-|TRBJ2-7
TGTGCCAGCAAACTAGTAGCGGGCTCCTACGAGCAGTACTTC
CASKLVAGSYEQYF
>TRBV4-3|TRBD1|few|TRBJ2-2
TGCGCCAGCAGCCACGCGACAGGGGCCGGGGAGCTGTTTTTT
CASSHATGAGELFF
>TRBV7-2|TRBD2|-|TRBJ2-1
TGTGCCAGCAGCATCCCAGGGACTAGCGGGAGGAATGAGCAGTTCTTC
CASSIPGTSGRNEQFF
>TRBV5-1|-|once|TRBJ2-1
TGCGCCAGCAGCTTGGTAGGTGGGGGGGCGGCCAATGAGCAGTTCTTC
CASSLVGGGAANEQFF
>TRBV7-9|TRBD1|few|TRBJ2-1
TGTGCCAGCAGCCCCGACAGGGCAAGCTCCTACAATGAGCAGTTCTTC
CASSPDRASSYNEQFF
>TRBV4-1|-|-|TRBJ2-1
TGCGCCAGCAGCCTCTATAGCGGAAGCGGCGCCTACAATGAGCAGTTCTTC
CASSLYSGSGAYNEQFF
>TRBV7-8|TRBD1|-|TRBJ1-1
TGTGCCAGCAGCCCCCGTAGGACAGGGAACACTGAAGCTTTCTTT
CASSPRRTGNTEAFF
>TRBV10-3|TRBD2|-|TRBJ2-7
TGTGCCATCAGTCCGGGACTAGCGGGGGGGGGAGCCTACGAGCAGTACTTC
CAISPGLAGGGAYEQYF
>TRBV2|-|once|TRBJ2-2
TGTGCCAGCAGCACTGACAGCACCGGGGAGCTGTTTTTT
CASSTDSTGELFF
>TRBV5-6|-|once|TRBJ2-5
TGTGCCAGCAGCTTGGCAGGTACAGAAGAGACCCAGTACTTC
CASSLAGTEETQYF
>TRBV7-9|TRBD2|few|TRBJ2-2
TGTGCCAGCAGGGGGGCTAGCGGGAGACACGGGGAGCTGTTTTTT
CASRGASGRHGELFF
>TRBV15|-|few|TRBJ1-2
TGTGCCACCAGCAGAGGAAAGGCAACAGGGACTAACTATGGCTACACCTTC
CATSRGKATGTNYGYTF
>TRBV15|TRBD2|-|TRBJ2-1
TGTGCCACCAGCAGAGATCTAGGTCTAGCGGGTGAGCAGTTCTTC
CATSRDLGLAGEQFF
>TRBV19|-|few|TRBJ2-7
TGTGCCAGTAGTATTCAGGGCCGCGGCGAGCAGTACTTC
CASSIQGRGEQYF
>TRBV5-1|-|-|TRBJ2-3
TGCGCCAGCAGCTTGGGGGAGGTGGGGGATACGCAGTATTTT
CASSLGEVGDTQYF
>TRBV5-6|-|-|TRBJ2-7
TGTGCCAGCAGCTTGACCCGGGGCGAGCAGTACTTC
CASSLTRGEQYF
>TRBV9|-|few|TRBJ2-1
TGTGCCAGCAGCGTAGTTGGTAGCGTAGTGGCCAATGAGCAGTTCTTC
CASSVVGSVVANEQFF
>TRBV6-1|TRBD1|-|TRBJ1-2
TGTGCCAGCAGTGTAGCAGGGGGCGTAAGCTATGGCTACACCTTC
CASSVAGGVSYGYTF
>TRBV29-1|-|few|TRBJ2-2
TGCAGCGTTAAGAAGAACCGGGGGTTTGACGCCGGGGAGCTGTTTTTT
CSVKKNRGFDAGELFF
>TRBV6-1|-|once|TRBJ2-3
TGTGCCAGCAAAGGAGGGACAGCTAGCACAGATACGCAGTATTTT
CASKGGTASTDTQYF
>TRBV28|-|-|TRBJ2-5
TGTGCCAGCAGTGCACTAGGTAGTCAGTACTTC
CASSALGSQYF